The following is a TCR beta chain sequence with its context. The target antigen is unknown. The data belong to a study of radiotherapy plus CTLA-4 blockade in lung cancer. Study information: Approximately 18% of patients responded objectively, and 25% to 40% achieved disease control. The study's findings and limits: After radiotherapy and ipilimumab, tumor-derived clones expanded in peripheral blood. Early clone dynamics of blood T cells, plus interferon-beta, reportedly predicted response best.

Sequencing was performed with immunoSEQ multiplex PCR; in TCRdb, only in-frame clones are kept and a portion is missing. The data hold around 72,000 clones, with approximately 80% observed a single time. Enrolled patients, whose metastatic non-small-cell lung cancer was chemo-refractory, received focal radiation plus CTLA-4 blockade with ipilimumab. Germline loops: CDR1 DFQATT, CDR2 SNEGSKA (reference sequence). Trimming stripped 0 bases from V and 4 bases from J, with 3 bases between. There are 11 residues in the CDR3. This receptor was obtained from a human donor with non-small cell lung cancer who had a complete response to radiotherapy plus ipilimumab. The rearrangement uses TRBV20-1 and TRBJ2-5, with D unclear. The sample here was peripheral blood, taken from a patient treated with radiotherapy plus ipilimumab. The chain's CDR3 is CSARDRETQYF. In DNA, the CDR3 is TGCAGTGCTAGAGATCGAGAGACCCAGTACTTC.